This T cell receptor (beta chain) was obtained from a study of read filtering for tumor transcriptome and immune sequencing. In the study overall: R-ISS stage counts were 8 or 9 for I, about 15 for II, 7 for III.

CDR3 length: 15 residues. The trim removed 3 bases at V and 7 bases at J, leaving 9 bases unmatched. Germline V gene sequence: CDR1 SGHAT, CDR2 FQNNGV. This clonotype was counted many times. The library was built from 400 to 500 ng RNA with molecular barcoded adaptors for alpha/delta and beta/gamma chains. TCRdb re-derived calls from the reads in MiXCR, one entry per CDR3 protein. The sample has over 90,000 distinct CDR3 sequences; approximately 21% are singletons. Input material: a population of CD138-negative cells sorted from bone marrow. The chain is built from TRBV11-2 and TRBJ1-5; 7 nucleotides align to TRBD1. The sequence derives from a donor over 35 with multiple myeloma. This CDR3 reads CASSFSTGVDQPQHF. The CDR3 nucleotides are TGTGCCAGCAGCTTCTCTACAGGGGTGGACCAGCCCCAGCATTTT.